The 4 T cell receptor beta chains listed next were all sequenced from one sample in a study of metastatic and nonmetastatic thyroid tumors. TCRdb reprocessed the PCR reads using MiXCR. Among around 4,200 clones listed, roughly 33% were seen once. Patients underwent thyroid surgery, and none had received any treatment before it. Sample: adjacent normal tissue. These TCRs come from a male donor with papillary thyroid cancer or a benign thyroid nodule (not recorded which). Some clones in this sample may be carry-over from other donors' samples.

This clone was detected a few times. The chain combines TRBV28 with TRBJ1-3; 7 bases match TRBD1. The germline V gene has CDR1 MDHEN and CDR2 SYDVKM. The CDR3 is 14 residues long. J gave up 4 bases and V 5 bases, and 5 bases lay outside the gene matches. The CDR3 sequence is CASSNPDRGNTIYF. The CDR3 DNA is TGTGCCAGCAGTAACCCGGACAGGGGAAACACCATATATTTT.

In the case of this clone: The germline gene is not matched at one end of the junction; a read error may be the cause. J is TRBJ1-1 and V is TRBV2; the D gene is possibly TRBD1 (5 bases). Germline lookup yields CDR1 SNHLY and CDR2 FYNNEI. The CDR3 length is 15 residues. CDR3 DNA: TGTGCCAGCAGTGAAGCGCGGGGGTTAAACACTGAGGCTTTCTTT. It specifies CASSEARGLNTEAFF. Full variable domain (outside the CDR3, taken from reference TRBV2 and TRBJ1-1): EPEVTQTPSHQVTQMGQEVILRCVPISNHLYFYWYRQILGQKVEFLVSFYNNEISEKSEIFDDQFSVERPDGSNFTLKIRSTKLEDSAMYFCASSEARGLNTEAFFGQGTRLTVV.

The chain recombines TRBV20-1 with TRBJ2-7, with D possibly TRBD2 on 5 matching bases. Trimming removed 5 bases from V and 5 bases from J, with 22 bases in between. CDR3 length: 15 amino acids. Looked up from germline, CDR1 is DFQATT and CDR2 is SNEGSKA (reference sequence). This CDR3 is CSASRAVGGSDEQYF. Here the CDR3 DNA reads TGCAGTGCTTCACGGGCAGTCGGAGGATCGGACGAGCAGTACTTC.

This clone was recorded only once. This chain joins TRBV20-1 and TRBJ2-7, with 11 bases lining up with TRBD2. The CDR3 has 13 amino acids. The germline CDR1 and CDR2 sequences are DFQATT and SNEGSKA (reference sequence). V was pared by 5 bases and J by 6 bases, with 6 bases of the junction left unmatched. The DNA for the CDR3 is TGCAGTGCTGACATTACTAGCGGGAGCGAGCAGTACTTC. It specifies CSADITSGSEQYF.